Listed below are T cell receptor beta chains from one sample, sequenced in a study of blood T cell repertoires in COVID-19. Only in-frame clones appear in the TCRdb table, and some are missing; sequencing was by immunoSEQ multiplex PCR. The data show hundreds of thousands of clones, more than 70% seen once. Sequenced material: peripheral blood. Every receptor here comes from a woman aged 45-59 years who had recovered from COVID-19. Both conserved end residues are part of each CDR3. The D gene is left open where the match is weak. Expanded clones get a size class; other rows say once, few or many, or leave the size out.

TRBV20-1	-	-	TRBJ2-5	TGCAGTGCTAGTGTACAGAAGGAGACCCAGTACTTC	CSASVQKETQYF
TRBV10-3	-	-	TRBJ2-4	TGTGCCATCAGCGAGGGACACCTTTTAGCCAAAAACATTCAGTACTTC	CAISEGHLLAKNIQYF
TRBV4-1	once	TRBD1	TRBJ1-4	TGCGCCAGCAGCCAACAGGGGGCGTATAATGAAAAACTGTTTTTT	CASSQQGAYNEKLFF
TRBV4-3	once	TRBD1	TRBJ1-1	TGCGCCAGCAGCCGAGACAGGGTAATGAACACTGAAGCTTTCTTT	CASSRDRVMNTEAFF
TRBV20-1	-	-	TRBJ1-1	TGCAGTGCACTACGATCGCCCCTTGCCTTCTTT	CSALRSPLAFF
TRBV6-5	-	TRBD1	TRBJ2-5	TGTGCCAGCAGTTACGCGAAGGGACAGATTAAAGAGACCCAGTACTTC	CASSYAKGQIKETQYF
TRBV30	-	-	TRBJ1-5	TGTGCCTGGAGTGACAGGCATACCAATCAGCCCCAGCATTTT	CAWSDRHTNQPQHF
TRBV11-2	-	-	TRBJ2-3	TGTGCCAGCAGCTTAGACCTGGGGGGTGGCACAGATACGCAGTATTTT	CASSLDLGGGTDTQYF
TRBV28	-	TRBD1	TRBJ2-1	TGTGCCAGCAGTTTTGTGGGACAGGAGTACAATGAGCAGTTCTTC	CASSFVGQEYNEQFF
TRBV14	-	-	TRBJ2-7	TGTGCCAGCAGCCATTCCAGCTACGAGCAGTACTTC	CASSHSSYEQYF
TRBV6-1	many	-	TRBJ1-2	TGTGCCAGCAGTGAAAGGGCCAGGGTGACCTCTGGCTACACCTTC	CASSERARVTSGYTF
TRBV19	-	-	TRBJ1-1	TGTGCCAGCCGACAGTCCTTCACTGAAGCTTTCTTT	CASRQSFTEAFF
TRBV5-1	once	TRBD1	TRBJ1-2	TGCGCCAGCAGCTTTTCCGACAGGGGCTATGGCTACACCTTC	CASSFSDRGYGYTF
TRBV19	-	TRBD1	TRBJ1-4	TGTGCCAGTAGTCCGGACGGACAGGGGATTTGGGAAAAACTGTTTTTT	CASSPDGQGIWEKLFF
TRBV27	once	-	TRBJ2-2	TGTGCCAGCAGTTTATTTGGACCCGGGACTCTCACCGGGGAGCTGTTTTTT	CASSLFGPGTLTGELFF
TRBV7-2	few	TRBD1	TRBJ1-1	TGTGCCAGCAGCTTACAACAGGGGCGTGGCACTGAAGCTTTCTTT	CASSLQQGRGTEAFF
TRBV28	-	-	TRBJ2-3	TGTGCCAGCAGTTTATGGGCTAGCACAGATACGCAGTATTTT	CASSLWASTDTQYF
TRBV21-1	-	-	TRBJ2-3	TGTGCCAGCACGAGAAAGGGGGACAGGGCGGATACGCAGTATTTT	CASTRKGDRADTQYF
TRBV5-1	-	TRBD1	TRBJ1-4	TGCGCCAGCTCACCTCCGGGACAGACTAATGAAAAACTGTTTTTT	CASSPPGQTNEKLFF
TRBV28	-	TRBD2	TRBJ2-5	TGTGCCAGCAGCCCACGACTAGCGGGAAAAGAGACCCAGTACTTC	CASSPRLAGKETQYF
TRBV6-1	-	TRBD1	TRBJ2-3	TGTGCCAGCAGTGAACCCGGGACAGTGCACACAGATACGCAGTATTTT	CASSEPGTVHTDTQYF
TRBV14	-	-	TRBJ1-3	TGTGCCAGCAGCCAAGAAGTACCTCGGAGCACCATATATTTT	CASSQEVPRSTIYF
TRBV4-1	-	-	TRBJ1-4	TGCGCCAGCAGCCAAGATAAACGGGTCGGGGTCAATGAAAAACTGTTTTTT	CASSQDKRVGVNEKLFF
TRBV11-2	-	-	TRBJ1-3	TGTGCCAGCAGCTTAGCCCCAGACTCTGGAAACACCATATATTTT	CASSLAPDSGNTIYF
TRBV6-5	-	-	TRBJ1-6	TGTGCCAGCAGGCTCCCGGGGGGGGATAATTCACCCCTCCACTTT	CASRLPGGDNSPLHF
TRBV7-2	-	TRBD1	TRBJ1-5	TGTGCCAGCAGCCAGTCGGACAGGGGGCTGGTTCAGCCCCAGCATTTT	CASSQSDRGLVQPQHF
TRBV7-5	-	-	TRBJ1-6	TGTGCCAGAAGCCCGGGACAGGGAGGACGCTCACCCCTCCACTTT	CARSPGQGGRSPLHF
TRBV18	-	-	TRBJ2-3	TGTGCCAGCTCCCCCGGCGGGACAGATACGCAGTATTTT	CASSPGGTDTQYF
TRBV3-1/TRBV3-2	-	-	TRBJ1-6	TGTGCCAGCAGCCAAGTTCCACAATTTTATAATTCACCCCTCCACTTT	CASSQVPQFYNSPLHF
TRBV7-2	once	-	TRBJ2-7	TGTGCCAGCAGCTCCGCAGGGGACCGCTACGAGCAGTACTTC	CASSSAGDRYEQYF
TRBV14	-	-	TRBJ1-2	TGTGCCAGCAGCCAACGCAGGAACTATGGCTACACCTTC	CASSQRRNYGYTF
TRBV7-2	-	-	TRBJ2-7	TGTGCCAGCAGCTTAGGGGGGGGCGGACCCTACGAGCAGTACTTC	CASSLGGGGPYEQYF
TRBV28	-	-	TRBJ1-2	TGTGCCAGCAGCTACCCTGACAGTTATGGCTACACCTTC	CASSYPDSYGYTF
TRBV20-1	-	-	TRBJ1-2	TGCAGTGCTAGCCAGAACTATGGCTACACCTTC	CSASQNYGYTF
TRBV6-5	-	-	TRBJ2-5	TGTGCCAGCAGTTACTCGGAGCCCTCGGTCGGGACCCAGTACTTC	CASSYSEPSVGTQYF
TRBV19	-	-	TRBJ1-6	TGTGCCAGTAGTATTAAGGGACACAGGAATTCACCCCTCCACTTT	CASSIKGHRNSPLHF
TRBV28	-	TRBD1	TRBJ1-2	TGTGCCAGCACACAGACCGGGACAGGGGTTCGTTATGGCTACACCTTC	CASTQTGTGVRYGYTF
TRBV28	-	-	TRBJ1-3	TGTGCCAGCAGTTCAATAAACAGCTACACCATATATTTT	CASSSINSYTIYF
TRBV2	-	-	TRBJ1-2	TGTGCCAGCAGTGCGGTAACTAACTATGGCTACACCTTC	CASSAVTNYGYTF
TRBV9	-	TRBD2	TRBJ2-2	TGTGCCAGCACCGGGACTAGCGGGACAGGGGCCGGGGAGCTGTTTTTT	CASTGTSGTGAGELFF
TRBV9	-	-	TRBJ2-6	TGTGCCAGCAGCGTAAGCGGAGTAGCTGGGGCCAACGTCCTGACTTTC	CASSVSGVAGANVLTF
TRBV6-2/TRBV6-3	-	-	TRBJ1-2	TGTGCCAGCAGTTTCCAGACAGCTAACTATGGCTACACCTTC	CASSFQTANYGYTF
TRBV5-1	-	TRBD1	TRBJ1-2	TGCGCCAGCAGCCGGGAGAGGACAGGGGGAAATTATGGCTACACCTTC	CASSRERTGGNYGYTF
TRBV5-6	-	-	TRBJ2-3	TGTGCCAGCAGCGGCGGATGGGGCTGGGGGGTTAGCACAGATACGCAGTATTTT	CASSGGWGWGVSTDTQYF
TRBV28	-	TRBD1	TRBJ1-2	TGTGCCAGCAGTCCGACAGGGGGCAGTATCTATGGCTACACCTTC	CASSPTGGSIYGYTF
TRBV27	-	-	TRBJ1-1	TGTGCCAGCAGTTTATTCGGGAACACTGAAGCTTTCTTT	CASSLFGNTEAFF
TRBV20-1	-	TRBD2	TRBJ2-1	TGCAGTGCTGGTGCCTGGACTAGCGGAAAGGAGGGCTACAATGAGCAGTTCTTC	CSAGAWTSGKEGYNEQFF
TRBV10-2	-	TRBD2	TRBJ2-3	TGCGCCAGCAGTGAGGGCGAGTCGGGACTAGCGGGAACAGATACGCAGTATTTT	CASSEGESGLAGTDTQYF
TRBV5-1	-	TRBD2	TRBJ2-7	TGCGCCAGCAGCCCTGGGACTAGCGGCCACGAGCAGTACTTC	CASSPGTSGHEQYF
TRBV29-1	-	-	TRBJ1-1	TGCAGCGTTGGGATGTTGGCGGGTAACACTGAAGCTTTCTTT	CSVGMLAGNTEAFF
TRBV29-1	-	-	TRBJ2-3	TGCAGCGCCGATACTTCTAGCACAGATACGCAGTATTTT	CSADTSSTDTQYF
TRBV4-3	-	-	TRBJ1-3	TGCGCCAGCAGCCAAAATTTCGGGGGGATGAGCTCTGGAAACACCATATATTTT	CASSQNFGGMSSGNTIYF
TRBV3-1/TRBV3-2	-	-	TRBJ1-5	TGTGCCAGCAGCCAACTCAATCAGCCCCAGCATTTT	CASSQLNQPQHF
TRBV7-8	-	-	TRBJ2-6	TGTGCCAGCAGCTTTGTAGGGGGCTCTGGGGCCAACGTCCTGACTTTC	CASSFVGGSGANVLTF
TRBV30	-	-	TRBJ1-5	TGTGCCTGGAGTTATTATAATCAGCCCCAGCATTTT	CAWSYYNQPQHF
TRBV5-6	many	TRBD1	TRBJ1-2	TGTGCCAGCAGCTTCGGCCCCAGACAGGGTGGCTACACCTTC	CASSFGPRQGGYTF
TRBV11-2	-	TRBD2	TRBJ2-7	TGTGCCAGCAGCCCTAGCGGGGGGGCTTACGAGCAGTACTTC	CASSPSGGAYEQYF